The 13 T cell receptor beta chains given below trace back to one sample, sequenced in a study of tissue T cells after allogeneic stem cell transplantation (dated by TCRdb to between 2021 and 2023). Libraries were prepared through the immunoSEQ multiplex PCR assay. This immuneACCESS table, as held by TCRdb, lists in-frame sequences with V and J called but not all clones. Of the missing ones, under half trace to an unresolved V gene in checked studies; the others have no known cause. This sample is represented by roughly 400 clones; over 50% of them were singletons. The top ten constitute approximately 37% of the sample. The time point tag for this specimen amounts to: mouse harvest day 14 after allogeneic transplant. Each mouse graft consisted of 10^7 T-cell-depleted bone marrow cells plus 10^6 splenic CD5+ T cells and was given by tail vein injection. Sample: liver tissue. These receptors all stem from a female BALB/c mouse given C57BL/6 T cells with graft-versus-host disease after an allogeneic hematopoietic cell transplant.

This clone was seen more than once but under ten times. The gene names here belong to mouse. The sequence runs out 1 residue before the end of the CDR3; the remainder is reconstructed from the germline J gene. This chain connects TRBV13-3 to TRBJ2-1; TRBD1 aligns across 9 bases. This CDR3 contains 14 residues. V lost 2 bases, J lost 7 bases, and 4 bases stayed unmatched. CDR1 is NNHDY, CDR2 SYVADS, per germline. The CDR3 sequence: CASSERDRVAEQFF. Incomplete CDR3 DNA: TGTGCCAGCAGTGAAAGGGACAGGGTCGCTGAGCAGTTC.

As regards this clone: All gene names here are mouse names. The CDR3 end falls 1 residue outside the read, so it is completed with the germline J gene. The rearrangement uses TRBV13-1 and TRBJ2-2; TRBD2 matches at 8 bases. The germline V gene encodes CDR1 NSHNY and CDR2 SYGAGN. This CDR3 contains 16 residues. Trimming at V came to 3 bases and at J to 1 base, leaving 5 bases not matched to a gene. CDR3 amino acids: CASSGGLALNTGQLYF. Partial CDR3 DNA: TGTGCCAGCAGTGGGGGACTGGCCCTAAACACCGGGCAGCTCTAC.

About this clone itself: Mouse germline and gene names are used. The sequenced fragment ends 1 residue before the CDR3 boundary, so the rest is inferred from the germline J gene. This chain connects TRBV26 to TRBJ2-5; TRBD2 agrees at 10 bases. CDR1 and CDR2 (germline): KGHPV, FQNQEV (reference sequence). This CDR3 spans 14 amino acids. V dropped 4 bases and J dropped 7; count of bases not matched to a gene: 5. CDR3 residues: CASSPTGGWNTQYF. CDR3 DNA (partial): TGTGCCAGCAGTCCGACTGGGGGGTGGAACACCCAGTAC.

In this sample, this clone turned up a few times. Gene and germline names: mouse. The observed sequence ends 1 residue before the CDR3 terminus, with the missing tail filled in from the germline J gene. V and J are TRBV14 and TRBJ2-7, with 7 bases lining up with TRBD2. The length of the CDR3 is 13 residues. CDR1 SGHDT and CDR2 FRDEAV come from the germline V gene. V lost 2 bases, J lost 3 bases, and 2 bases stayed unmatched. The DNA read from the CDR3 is TGTGCCAGCAGTTTGCTGGGGGTCTATGAACAGTAC. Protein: CASSLLGVYEQY. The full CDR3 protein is CASSLLGVYEQYF.

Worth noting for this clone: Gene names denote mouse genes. CDR3 bases read: TGTGCCAGCGGTGATGCCAGCGTCGGGCAAGACACCCAGTAC. This encodes CASGDASVGQDTQY. The whole CDR3 region reads CASGDASVGQDTQYF. The chain is built from TRBV13-2 and TRBJ2-5; D unresolved. The observed sequence ends 1 residue before the CDR3 terminus, with the missing tail filled in from the germline J gene. From germline, CDR1 is NNHNN and CDR2 SYGAGS (reference sequence). V lost 0 bases and J lost 3, with 11 bases in between. CDR3 length equals 15 residues.

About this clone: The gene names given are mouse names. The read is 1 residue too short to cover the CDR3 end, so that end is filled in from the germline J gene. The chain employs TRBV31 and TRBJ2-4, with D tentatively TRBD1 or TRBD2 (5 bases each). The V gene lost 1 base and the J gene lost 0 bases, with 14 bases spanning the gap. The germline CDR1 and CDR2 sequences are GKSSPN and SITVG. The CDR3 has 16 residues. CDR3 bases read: TGTGCCTGGAGTCCCGGGGCTGGGCTTAGTCAAAACACCTTGTAC. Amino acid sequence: CAWSPGAGLSQNTLY. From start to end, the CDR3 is CAWSPGAGLSQNTLYF.

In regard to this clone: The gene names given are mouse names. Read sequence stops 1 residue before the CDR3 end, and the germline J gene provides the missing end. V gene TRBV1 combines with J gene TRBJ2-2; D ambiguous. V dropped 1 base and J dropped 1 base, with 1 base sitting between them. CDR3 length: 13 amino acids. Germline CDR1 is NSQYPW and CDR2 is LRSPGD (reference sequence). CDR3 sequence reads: CTCSAVNTGQLYF. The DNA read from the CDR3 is TGCACCTGCAGTGCAGTAAACACCGGGCAGCTCTAC.

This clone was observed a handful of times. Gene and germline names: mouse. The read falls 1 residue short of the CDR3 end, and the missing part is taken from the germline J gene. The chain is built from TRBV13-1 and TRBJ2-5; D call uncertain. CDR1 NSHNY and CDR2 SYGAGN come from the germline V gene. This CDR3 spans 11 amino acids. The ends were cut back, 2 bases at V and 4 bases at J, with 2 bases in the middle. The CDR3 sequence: CASSEKDTQYF. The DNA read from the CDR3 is TGTGCCAGCAGTGAGAAAGACACCCAGTAC.

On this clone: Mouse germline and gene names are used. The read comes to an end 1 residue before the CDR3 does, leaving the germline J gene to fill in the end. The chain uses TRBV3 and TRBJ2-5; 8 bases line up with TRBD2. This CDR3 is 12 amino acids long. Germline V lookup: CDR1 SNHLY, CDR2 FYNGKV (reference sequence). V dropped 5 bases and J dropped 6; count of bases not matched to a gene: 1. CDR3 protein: CASSGLGDTQYF. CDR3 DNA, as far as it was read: TGTGCCAGCAGCGGACTGGGCGACACCCAGTAC.

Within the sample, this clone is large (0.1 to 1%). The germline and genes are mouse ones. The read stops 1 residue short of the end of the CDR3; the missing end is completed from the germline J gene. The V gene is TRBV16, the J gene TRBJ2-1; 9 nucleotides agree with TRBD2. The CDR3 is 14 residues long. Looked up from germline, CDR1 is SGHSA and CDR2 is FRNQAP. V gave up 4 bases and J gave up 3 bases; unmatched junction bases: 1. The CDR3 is CASSSWGGYAEQFF. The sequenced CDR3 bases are TGTGCAAGCAGCTCCTGGGGGGGCTATGCTGAGCAGTTC. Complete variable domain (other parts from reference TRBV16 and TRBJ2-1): NAGVIQTPRHKVTGKGQEATLWCEPISGHSAVFWYRQTIVQGLEFLTYFRNQAPIDDSGMPKERFSAQMPNQSHSTLKIQSTQPQDSAVYLCASSSWGGYAEQFFGPGTRLTVL.

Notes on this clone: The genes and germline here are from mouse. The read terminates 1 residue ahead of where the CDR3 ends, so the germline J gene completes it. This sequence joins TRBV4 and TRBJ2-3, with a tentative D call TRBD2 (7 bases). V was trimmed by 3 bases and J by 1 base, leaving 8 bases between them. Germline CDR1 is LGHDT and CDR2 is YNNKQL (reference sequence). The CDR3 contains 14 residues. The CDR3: CASSYGGRAETLYF. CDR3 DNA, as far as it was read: TGTGCCAGCAGCTATGGGGGGCGTGCAGAAACGCTGTAT.

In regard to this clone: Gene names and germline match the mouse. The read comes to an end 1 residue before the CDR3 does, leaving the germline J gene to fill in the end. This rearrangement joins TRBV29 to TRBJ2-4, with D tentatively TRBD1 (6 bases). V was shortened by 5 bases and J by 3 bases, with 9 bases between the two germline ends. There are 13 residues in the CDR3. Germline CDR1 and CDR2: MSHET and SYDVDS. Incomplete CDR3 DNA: TGTGCTAGCAGTCCGGGACACCAAAACACCTTGTAC. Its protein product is CASSPGHQNTLY. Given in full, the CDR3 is CASSPGHQNTLYF.

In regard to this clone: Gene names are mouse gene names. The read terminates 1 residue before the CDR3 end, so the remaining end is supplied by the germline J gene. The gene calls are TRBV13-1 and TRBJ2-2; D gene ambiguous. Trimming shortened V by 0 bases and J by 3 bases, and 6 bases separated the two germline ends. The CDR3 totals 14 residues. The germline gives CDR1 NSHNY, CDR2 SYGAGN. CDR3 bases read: TGTGCCAGCAGTGATGCGGGGTACACCGGGCAGCTCTAC. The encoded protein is CASSDAGYTGQLY. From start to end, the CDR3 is CASSDAGYTGQLYF.